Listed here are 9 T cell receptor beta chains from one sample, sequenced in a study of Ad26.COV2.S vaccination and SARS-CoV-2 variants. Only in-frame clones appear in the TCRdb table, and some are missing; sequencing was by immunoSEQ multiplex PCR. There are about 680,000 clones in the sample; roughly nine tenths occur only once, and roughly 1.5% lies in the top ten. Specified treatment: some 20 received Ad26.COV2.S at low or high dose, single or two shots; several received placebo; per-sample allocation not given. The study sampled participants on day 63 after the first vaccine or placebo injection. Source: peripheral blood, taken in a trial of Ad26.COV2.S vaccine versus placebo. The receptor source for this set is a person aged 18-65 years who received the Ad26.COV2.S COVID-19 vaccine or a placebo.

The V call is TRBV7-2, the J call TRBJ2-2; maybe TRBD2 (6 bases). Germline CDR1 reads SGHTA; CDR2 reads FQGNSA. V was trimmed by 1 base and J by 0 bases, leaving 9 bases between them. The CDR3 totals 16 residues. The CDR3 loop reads CASSLVSGANTGELFF. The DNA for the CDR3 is TGTGCCAGCAGCTTAGTTTCGGGAGCGAACACCGGGGAGCTGTTTTTT.

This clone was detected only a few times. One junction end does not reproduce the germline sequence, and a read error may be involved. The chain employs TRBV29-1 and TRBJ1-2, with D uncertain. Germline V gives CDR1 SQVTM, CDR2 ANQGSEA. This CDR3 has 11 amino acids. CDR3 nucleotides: TGCAGCGTCGACAAGGCTTATGACTACACCTTC. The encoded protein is CSVDKAYDYTF.

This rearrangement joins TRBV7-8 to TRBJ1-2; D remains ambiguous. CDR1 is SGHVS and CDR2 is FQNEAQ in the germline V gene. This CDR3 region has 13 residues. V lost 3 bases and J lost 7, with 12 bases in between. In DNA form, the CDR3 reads TGTGCCAGCAGCTTCGCCTCCGAATCTGGCTACACCTTC. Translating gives CASSFASESGYTF.

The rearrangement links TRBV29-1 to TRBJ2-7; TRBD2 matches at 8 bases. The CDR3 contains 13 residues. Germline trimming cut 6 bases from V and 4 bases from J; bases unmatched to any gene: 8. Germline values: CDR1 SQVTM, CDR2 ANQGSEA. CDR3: CSVLQGGRYEQYF. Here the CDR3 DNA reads TGCAGCGTCCTACAGGGCGGGAGGTACGAGCAGTACTTC.

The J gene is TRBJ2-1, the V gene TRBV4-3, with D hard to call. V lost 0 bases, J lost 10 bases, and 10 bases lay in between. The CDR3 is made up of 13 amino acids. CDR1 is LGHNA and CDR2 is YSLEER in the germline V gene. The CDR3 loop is CASSQDRIGEQFF. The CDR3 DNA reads TGCGCCAGCAGCCAAGATCGGATCGGGGAGCAGTTCTTC.

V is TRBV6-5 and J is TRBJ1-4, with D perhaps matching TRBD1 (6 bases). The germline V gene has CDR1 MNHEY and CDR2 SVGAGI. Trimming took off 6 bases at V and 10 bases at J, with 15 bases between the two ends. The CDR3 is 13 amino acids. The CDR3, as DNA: TGTGCCAGCAGCCGACAGGTGGGAGGAAAACTGTTTTTT. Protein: CASSRQVGGKLFF.

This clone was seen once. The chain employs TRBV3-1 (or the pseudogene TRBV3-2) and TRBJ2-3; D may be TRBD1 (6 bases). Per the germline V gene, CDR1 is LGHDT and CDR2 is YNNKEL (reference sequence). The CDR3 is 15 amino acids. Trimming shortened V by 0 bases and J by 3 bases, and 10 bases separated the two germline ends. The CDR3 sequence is CASSQDDRLTDTQYF. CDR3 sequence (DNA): TGTGCCAGCAGCCAAGATGACAGGTTAACAGATACGCAGTATTTT.

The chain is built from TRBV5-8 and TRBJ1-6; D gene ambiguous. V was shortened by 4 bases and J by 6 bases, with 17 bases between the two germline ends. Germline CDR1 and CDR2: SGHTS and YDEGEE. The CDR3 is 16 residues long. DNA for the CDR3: TGTGCCAGCAGCGAGTGGGCGGGAGTCAGTAATTCACCCCTCCACTTT. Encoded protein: CASSEWAGVSNSPLHF. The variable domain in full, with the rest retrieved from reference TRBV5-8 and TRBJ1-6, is EAGVTQSPTHLIKTRGQQATLRCSPISGHTSVYWYQQALGLGLQFLLWYDEGEERNRGNFPPRFSGRQFPNYSSELNVNALELEDSALYLCASSEWAGVSNSPLHFGNGTRLTVT.

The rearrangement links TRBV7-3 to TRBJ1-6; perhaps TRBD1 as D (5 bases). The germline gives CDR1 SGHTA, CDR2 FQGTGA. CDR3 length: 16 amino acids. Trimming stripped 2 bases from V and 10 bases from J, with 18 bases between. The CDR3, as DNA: TGTGCCAGCAGCTTAGGAAATCCAGGGACTGGGTCACCCCTCCACTTT. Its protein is CASSLGNPGTGSPLHF.